This TCR beta chain was captured by sequencing in a study of blood T cell repertoires in COVID-19. Study-level background: COVID-19 samples from acute and convalescent phases originated in the United States, Italy and Spain. Sample material is recorded as cDNA or gDNA derived from T cells, B-cell-depleted T cells, or PBMCs.

Per the authors' pipeline: For nucleated cells, counts were estimated from reference gene primer amplification. TCRdb's table, derived via immunoSEQ multiplex PCR, lists solely in-frame clones and lacks some. The V and J calls and the clone size are those of that table, but D and trimming were determined from the DNA. The sample holds approximately 260,000 clones, nearly 90% seen once. The V and J ends lost 3 bases and 5 bases respectively, with 10 bases between them. The CDR3 is 13 amino acids. The sample taken for sequencing was peripheral blood. This clonotype originated in a woman between 35 and 50 years old who had recovered from COVID-19. The chain uses TRBV12-3 or TRBV12-4 and TRBJ2-5; D unresolved. The CDR3 region is CASSFTYKETQYF. CDR3 nucleotide sequence: TGTGCCAGCAGTTTTACTTATAAGGAGACCCAGTACTTC.